This T cell receptor beta chain was profiled in a study of T cell responses to AZD1222 COVID-19 vaccine. Here immunoSEQ multiplex PCR was the method, and the copy in TCRdb shows in-frame clones only, minus some. In the table there are around 160,000 clones, more than 70% of which are singletons. Looked up from germline, CDR1 is LNHDA and CDR2 is SQIVND (reference sequence). Trimming pared 5 bases from V and 7 bases from J, leaving 12 bases between. CDR3 length equals 13 residues. The sequences come from peripheral blood, collected on day 0 of AZD1222 vaccination. The origin of this receptor is an adult in good health. The rearrangement joins TRBV19 to TRBJ1-5; no clear D. Here the CDR3 reads CASSPNPPQPQHF. The CDR3, as DNA: TGTGCCAGTAGTCCAAATCCCCCACAGCCCCAGCATTTT. Filled out from reference TRBV19 and TRBJ1-5, the complete variable domain reads DGGITQSPKYLFRKEGQNVTLSCEQNLNHDAMYWYRQDPGQGLRLIYYSQIVNDFQKGDIAEGYSVSREKKESFPLTVTSAQKNPTAFYLCASSPNPPQPQHFGDGTRLSIL.